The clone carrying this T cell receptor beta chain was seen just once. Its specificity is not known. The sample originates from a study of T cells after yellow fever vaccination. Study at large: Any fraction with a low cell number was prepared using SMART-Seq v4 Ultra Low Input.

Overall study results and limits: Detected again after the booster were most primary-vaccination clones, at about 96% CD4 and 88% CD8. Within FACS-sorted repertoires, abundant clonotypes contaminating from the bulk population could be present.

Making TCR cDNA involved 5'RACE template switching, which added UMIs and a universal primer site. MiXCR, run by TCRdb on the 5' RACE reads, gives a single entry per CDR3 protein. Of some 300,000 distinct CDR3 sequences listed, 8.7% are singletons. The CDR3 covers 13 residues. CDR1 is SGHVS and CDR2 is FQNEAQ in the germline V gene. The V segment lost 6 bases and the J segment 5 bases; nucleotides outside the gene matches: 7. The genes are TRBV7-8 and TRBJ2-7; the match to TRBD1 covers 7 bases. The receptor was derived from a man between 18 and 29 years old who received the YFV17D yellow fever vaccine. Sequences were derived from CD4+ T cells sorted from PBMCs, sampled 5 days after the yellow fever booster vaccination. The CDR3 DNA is TGTGCCAGCAGTAGACAGGGTATAGACGAGCAGTACTTC. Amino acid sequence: CASSRQGIDEQYF.